Presented here are 8 T cell receptor beta chains from one specimen sequenced in a study of CXCR3-negative and CXCR3-positive naive CD8 T cells. Overall study findings and caveats: Naive CXCR3-positive cells had TRB CDR3s more hydrophobic than those of CXCR3-negative naive cells.

The study made its TRB cDNA libraries by 5' RACE, adding UMI labels. TCRdb reprocessed the 5' RACE reads, keeping one entry per CDR3 protein, no DNA. The sample table sets out tens of thousands of distinct CDR3 sequences. Their target antigens are unknown. The material sequenced was naive CXCR3+ CD8+ T cells from blood. Documented subset: CD45RO-CCR7+CD27+CD95- naive CD8+ T cells expressing CXCR3 (TNR3+). Every receptor here comes from a human donor in good health. Some clones in this sample may be carry-over from other donors' samples.

The V and J genes are TRBV6-1 and TRBJ2-1; without DNA, the TCRdb call of TRBD1 cannot be checked. The CDR3 runs to 14 residues. Germline V gene data show CDR1 as MNHNS and CDR2 as SASEGT. The CDR3 region is CASSAGQGPDEQFF.

The V and J genes are TRBV12-3 or TRBV12-4 and TRBJ1-5; the TRBD1 assignment by TCRdb is unverifiable without DNA. There are 16 residues in the CDR3. This CDR3 reads CASSAPGQGGNQPQHF.

V usage is TRBV29-1 and J usage is TRBJ1-1; the TRBD1 assignment by TCRdb is unverifiable without DNA. The CDR3 covers 15 residues. Germline V lookup: CDR1 SQVTM, CDR2 ANQGSEA. The CDR3 region is CSVDKGLAMNTEAFF.

The rearrangement links TRBV3-1 to TRBJ2-3; TCRdb outputs TRBD1, but without DNA this stays unchecked. The CDR3 extends over 18 amino acids. Germline CDR1 reads LGHDT; CDR2 reads YNNKEL (reference sequence). CDR3 residues: CASSHQGEGHGTTDTQYF.

The chain carries TRBV7-6 and TRBJ2-7; TCRdb designates TRBD1, a call that cannot be tested without DNA. This CDR3 has 16 amino acids. From germline, CDR1 is SGHVS and CDR2 FNYEAQ. CDR3 protein: CASSSGRDRGFLEQYF.

The chain has TRBV20-1 and TRBJ1-1. The CDR3 runs to 15 residues. The germline CDR1 and CDR2 sequences are DFQATT and SNEGSKA (reference sequence). The chain's CDR3 is CSARGFLSENTEAFF.

The chain employs TRBV6-6 and TRBJ2-7. Per germline, CDR1 MNHNY and CDR2 SVGAGI (reference sequence). CDR3 length: 13 amino acids. The CDR3 sequence: CASTNSLGYEQYF.

The chain joins TRBV29-1 to TRBJ2-5; TCRdb indicates TRBD1, and absent DNA this call remains unverified. Germline values: CDR1 SQVTM, CDR2 ANQGSEA. The CDR3 spans 14 residues. This CDR3 is CSVEMDRVEETQYF.